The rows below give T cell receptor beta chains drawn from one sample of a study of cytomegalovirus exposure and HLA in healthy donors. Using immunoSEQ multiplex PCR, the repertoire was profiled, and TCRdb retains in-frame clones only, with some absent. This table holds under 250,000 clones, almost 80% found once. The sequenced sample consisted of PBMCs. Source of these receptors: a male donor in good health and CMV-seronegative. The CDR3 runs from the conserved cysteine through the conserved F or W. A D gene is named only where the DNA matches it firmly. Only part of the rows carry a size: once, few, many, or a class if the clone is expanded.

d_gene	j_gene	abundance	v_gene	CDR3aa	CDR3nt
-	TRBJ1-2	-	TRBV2	CASSEAGQNYGYTF	TGTGCCAGCAGTGAAGCGGGGCAAAACTATGGCTACACCTTC
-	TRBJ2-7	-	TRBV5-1	CASSLDGQSSYEQYF	TGCGCCAGCAGCTTGGATGGACAGAGCTCCTACGAGCAGTACTTC
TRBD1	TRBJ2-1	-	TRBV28	CASTGYGTGAYNEQFF	TGTGCCAGCACCGGATACGGGACAGGGGCCTACAATGAGCAGTTCTTC
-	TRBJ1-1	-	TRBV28	CASRNSDRSEAFF	TGTGCCAGCCGTAACTCCGACAGGAGTGAAGCTTTCTTT
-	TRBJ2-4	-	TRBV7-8	CASSSVRVAKNIQYF	TGTGCCAGCAGCTCAGTACGGGTAGCCAAAAACATTCAGTACTTC
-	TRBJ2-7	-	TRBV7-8	CASSLAGADPYEQYF	TGTGCCAGCAGCTTAGCAGGGGCAGACCCCTACGAGCAGTACTTC
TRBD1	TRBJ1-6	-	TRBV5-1	CASSNGQGSPLHF	TGCGCCAGCAGCAACGGACAGGGTTCACCCCTCCACTTT
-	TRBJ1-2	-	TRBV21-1	CASSLLAGGNYGYTF	TGTGCCAGCAGCCTGCTGGCAGGGGGTAACTATGGCTACACCTTC
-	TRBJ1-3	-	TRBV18	CASSQTMQDTIYF	TGTGCCAGCTCTCAAACGATGCAGGACACCATATATTTT
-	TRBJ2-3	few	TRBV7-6	CASSLQGGTQYF	TGTGCCAGCAGCTTACAGGGCGGTACGCAGTATTTT
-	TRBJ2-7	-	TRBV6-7	CASTLRGEGREGEQYF	TGTGCCAGCACCCTCCGGGGAGAGGGAAGAGAGGGTGAGCAGTACTTC
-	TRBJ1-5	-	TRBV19	CASSIPDNQPQHF	TGTGCCAGTAGTATTCCAGACAATCAGCCCCAGCATTTT
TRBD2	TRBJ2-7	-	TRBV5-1	CASSPFDSGSAYEQYF	TGCGCCAGCAGCCCGTTTGATAGCGGGAGTGCGTACGAGCAGTACTTC
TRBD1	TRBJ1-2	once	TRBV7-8	CASSLRDSTNYGYTF	TGTGCCAGCAGCTTAAGGGACAGCACTAACTATGGCTACACCTTC
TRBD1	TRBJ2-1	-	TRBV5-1	CASSEGQYNEQFF	TGCGCCAGCAGCGAGGGACAGTACAATGAGCAGTTCTTC
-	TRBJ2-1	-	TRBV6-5	CASSPSRYNEQFF	TGTGCCAGCAGTCCCTCTCGTTACAATGAGCAGTTCTTC
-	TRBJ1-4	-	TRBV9	CASSPQGVASLGLFF	TGTGCCAGCAGCCCCCAGGGCGTCGCCAGCTTAGGACTGTTTTTT
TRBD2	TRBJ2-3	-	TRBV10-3	CAISQKAGASTDTQYF	TGTGCCATCAGTCAAAAAGCGGGGGCCTCCACAGATACGCAGTATTTT
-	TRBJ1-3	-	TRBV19	CASSLGGAGNTIYF	TGTGCCAGTAGCCTCGGAGGGGCTGGAAACACCATATATTTT
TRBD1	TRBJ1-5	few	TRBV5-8	CASSRGGWQPQHF	TGTGCCAGCAGCCGAGGGGGCTGGCAGCCCCAGCATTTT
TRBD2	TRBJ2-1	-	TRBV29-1	CSVEDAGLAGSGVYEQFF	TGCAGCGTTGAAGATGCGGGACTAGCGGGATCCGGAGTCTATGAGCAGTTCTTC
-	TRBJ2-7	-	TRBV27	CASSLSAGYEQYF	TGTGCCAGCAGTTTATCTGCGGGATACGAGCAGTACTTC